This paragraph covers one TCR beta chain sequence. The antigen remains unidentified. Sequence at one end of the junction differs from germline and may be a read error. From unsorted bulk tissue weighing about 20-32 mg, DNA and RNA were co-extracted. These data come from a study of tumor-infiltrating lymphocytes in primary liver carcinoma. Study background: The tumors, T1-T3 N0M0 lesions, were about 4 to 11 cm across. Regardless of tissue type, samples showed similar yields of roughly 3.5 to 7.13 million productive TCRbeta reads. Broader study findings: The top-250-clone fraction was significantly higher in tumors than in blood (p = 0.039).

Starting material of about 480 ng total RNA yielded TCR beta cDNA via a constant-region primer. For TCR beta, libraries were produced by three nested multiplex PCR rounds using slightly modified ARM-PCR. TCRdb passed the multiplex PCR reads through MiXCR, listing each CDR3 protein once. This table has approximately 190,000 distinct CDR3 sequences, 85% appearing once. The sequenced sample consisted of tumor tissue from primary liver carcinoma. The TCR originated in a man in his forties with primary liver carcinoma and hepatitis B virus infection.

The CDR3 DNA reads TGTGCCATCAGTAGGGGTCAGGGAGGGACCCAGTACTTC. Translated, it gives CAISRGQGGTQYF. The chain is built from TRBV12-3 or TRBV12-4 and TRBJ2-5; a possible D gene is TRBD2 (6 bases). There are 13 residues in the CDR3.